A selection of T cell receptor beta chains follows, all from one sample in a study of blood T cells in healthy people across ages. TCRdb independently ran MiXCR on the 5' RACE reads; one entry per CDR3 protein. The repertoire holds approximately 1.5 million distinct CDR3 sequences, with about 45% as singletons. Sequenced input: blood. These receptors were obtained from a woman younger than 35 in good health. CDR3s include the opening cysteine and the closing phenylalanine or tryptophan. Fields, in order: V gene, D gene, J gene, clone size, CDR3 DNA, CDR3 protein. The D gene is left open where the match is weak. Clone size is given for some rows only: seen once, a few or many times, or a class if the clone is expanded.

v_call: TRBV7-2; d_call: TRBD2; j_call: TRBJ2-5; clone_size: -; cdr3_nt: TGTGCCAGCAGCTTAGGGGTAGCGGGGGCCGCAGAGACCCAGTACTTC; cdr3_aa: CASSLGVAGAAETQYF
v_call: TRBV7-9; d_call: TRBD2; j_call: TRBJ2-5; clone_size: -; cdr3_nt: TGTGCCTGCAGCTTTCTAGCGGGGGATCAAGAGACCCAGTACTTC; cdr3_aa: CACSFLAGDQETQYF
v_call: TRBV10-3; d_call: -; j_call: TRBJ2-5; clone_size: -; cdr3_nt: TGTGCCATCAGTGAGTCCGGGCTGCGAGAGACCCAGTACTTC; cdr3_aa: CAISESGLRETQYF
v_call: TRBV29-1; d_call: -; j_call: TRBJ2-1; clone_size: -; cdr3_nt: TGCAGCGTCCAGGGAAACTCCTACGAGCAGTTCTTC; cdr3_aa: CSVQGNSYEQFF
v_call: TRBV3-1; d_call: -; j_call: TRBJ2-3; clone_size: -; cdr3_nt: TGTGCCAGCAACCCAGGACGCGGAGATACGCAGTATTTT; cdr3_aa: CASNPGRGDTQYF
v_call: TRBV20-1; d_call: -; j_call: TRBJ1-1; clone_size: -; cdr3_nt: TGCAGTGCCGAAGCCAGGGCTGGTTCCACTGAAGCTTTCTTT; cdr3_aa: CSAEARAGSTEAFF
v_call: TRBV20-1; d_call: -; j_call: TRBJ1-1; clone_size: -; cdr3_nt: TGCAGTGCTAGACGGGACTATGAAGCTTTCTTT; cdr3_aa: CSARRDYEAFF
v_call: TRBV7-2; d_call: -; j_call: TRBJ2-5; clone_size: -; cdr3_nt: TGTGCCAGCAGCCGTAGTACACCCGGGGAGACCCAGTACTTC; cdr3_aa: CASSRSTPGETQYF
v_call: TRBV5-1; d_call: TRBD1; j_call: TRBJ2-7; clone_size: few; cdr3_nt: TGCGCCAGCAGACCGGACAGGGGGACCTACGAGCAGTACTTC; cdr3_aa: CASRPDRGTYEQYF
v_call: TRBV2; d_call: -; j_call: TRBJ1-2; clone_size: few; cdr3_nt: TGTGCCAGCAGTACTGAGATGGGGTACTATGGCTACACCTTC; cdr3_aa: CASSTEMGYYGYTF
v_call: TRBV6-2/TRBV6-3; d_call: -; j_call: TRBJ1-2; clone_size: -; cdr3_nt: TGTGCCAGCAGAGGGAGTCTGTACTATGGCTACACCTTC; cdr3_aa: CASRGSLYYGYTF
v_call: TRBV6-5; d_call: -; j_call: TRBJ1-2; clone_size: -; cdr3_nt: TGTGCCAGCAGTTTGACCAGGGGTTCTAACTATGGCTACATCTTC; cdr3_aa: CASSLTRGSNYGYIF
v_call: TRBV9; d_call: -; j_call: TRBJ2-7; clone_size: -; cdr3_nt: TGTGCCAGCAGCTCAGTTGCGGGAAACGCCAACGAGCAGTACTTC; cdr3_aa: CASSSVAGNANEQYF
v_call: TRBV3-1; d_call: TRBD2; j_call: TRBJ2-1; clone_size: -; cdr3_nt: TGTGCCAGCAGCCAAGATCCCGGTGTTAGACTAGCGGGAGACTCCTACAATGAGCAGTTCTTC; cdr3_aa: CASSQDPGVRLAGDSYNEQFF
v_call: TRBV4-1; d_call: TRBD1; j_call: TRBJ2-1; clone_size: -; cdr3_nt: TGCGCCAGCAGCCAAGGACGGACAGGCTACAATGAGCAGTTCTTC; cdr3_aa: CASSQGRTGYNEQFF
v_call: TRBV27; d_call: -; j_call: TRBJ1-4; clone_size: -; cdr3_nt: TGTGCCAGCAGACGCGGACGGGGATTAAATGAAAAACTGTTTTTT; cdr3_aa: CASRRGRGLNEKLFF
v_call: TRBV29-1; d_call: -; j_call: TRBJ2-6; clone_size: -; cdr3_nt: TGCAGCGTCCAATCCGACAGGCCTGGGGCCAACGTCCTGACTTTC; cdr3_aa: CSVQSDRPGANVLTF
v_call: TRBV6-5; d_call: -; j_call: TRBJ2-7; clone_size: -; cdr3_nt: TGTGCCAGCAGCCGCCTTCAAGGCCGCGAGCAGTACTTC; cdr3_aa: CASSRLQGREQYF
v_call: TRBV7-2; d_call: -; j_call: TRBJ1-2; clone_size: -; cdr3_nt: TGTGCCAGCAGCACCGGGACTTCTAACTATGGCTACACCTTC; cdr3_aa: CASSTGTSNYGYTF
v_call: TRBV6-1; d_call: -; j_call: TRBJ1-2; clone_size: few; cdr3_nt: TGTGCCAGCAGTGAACGAGGATCGTATGGCTACACCTTC; cdr3_aa: CASSERGSYGYTF
v_call: TRBV12-3/TRBV12-4; d_call: TRBD2; j_call: TRBJ2-3; clone_size: few; cdr3_nt: TGTGCCAGCAGTGTATGGACTAGCGGGGAGACAGATACGCAGTATTTT; cdr3_aa: CASSVWTSGETDTQYF
v_call: TRBV12-3/TRBV12-4; d_call: TRBD1; j_call: TRBJ1-2; clone_size: -; cdr3_nt: TGTGCCAGCAGTTTGGAGACAGGGAGTGCCAATGGCTACACCTTC; cdr3_aa: CASSLETGSANGYTF
v_call: TRBV10-3; d_call: TRBD1; j_call: TRBJ2-7; clone_size: -; cdr3_nt: TGTGCCATCAGTGCGGGGACAGCATCCTACGAGCAGTACTTC; cdr3_aa: CAISAGTASYEQYF
v_call: TRBV20-1; d_call: -; j_call: TRBJ1-1; clone_size: few; cdr3_nt: TGCAGTGTCAGGAGTTTGGCGAACACTGAAGCTTTCTTT; cdr3_aa: CSVRSLANTEAFF
v_call: TRBV5-1; d_call: TRBD1; j_call: TRBJ2-7; clone_size: -; cdr3_nt: TGCGCCAGCAGCTACGACAGGGCGGAAACCTACGAGCAGTACTTC; cdr3_aa: CASSYDRAETYEQYF
v_call: TRBV13; d_call: TRBD2; j_call: TRBJ2-1; clone_size: many; cdr3_nt: TGTGCCAGCAGCGCGGGACTAATTTCCTACAATGAGCAGTTCTTC; cdr3_aa: CASSAGLISYNEQFF
v_call: TRBV20-1; d_call: -; j_call: TRBJ2-7; clone_size: -; cdr3_nt: TGCAGTGCTGGGACTGGCGCCTCCTACGAGCAGTACTTC; cdr3_aa: CSAGTGASYEQYF
v_call: TRBV7-2; d_call: -; j_call: TRBJ1-1; clone_size: many; cdr3_nt: TGTGCCAGCAGCTTATTAGGCAGAAACACTGAAGCTTTCTTT; cdr3_aa: CASSLLGRNTEAFF
v_call: TRBV5-1; d_call: TRBD2; j_call: TRBJ2-7; clone_size: -; cdr3_nt: TGCGCCAGCAGGGGAATTGGGACTAACCCCTACGAGCAGTACTTC; cdr3_aa: CASRGIGTNPYEQYF
v_call: TRBV27; d_call: TRBD1; j_call: TRBJ2-1; clone_size: few; cdr3_nt: TGTGCCAGCACCAAACAGGGGGCTTGGTCCTACAATGAGCAGTTCTTC; cdr3_aa: CASTKQGAWSYNEQFF
v_call: TRBV11-2; d_call: TRBD2; j_call: TRBJ2-7; clone_size: -; cdr3_nt: TGTGCCAGCAGCTCACCAAGCGGGGCTAGCTCCTACGAGCAGTACTTC; cdr3_aa: CASSSPSGASSYEQYF
v_call: TRBV4-1; d_call: -; j_call: TRBJ2-2; clone_size: -; cdr3_nt: TGCGCCAGCAGCCCCCTCTTAGCGGTGGACACCGGGGAGCTGTTTTTT; cdr3_aa: CASSPLLAVDTGELFF
v_call: TRBV11-2; d_call: -; j_call: TRBJ2-1; clone_size: few; cdr3_nt: TGTGCCAGCAGCTTTATTAGGGGTGAGCAGTTCTTC; cdr3_aa: CASSFIRGEQFF
v_call: TRBV20-1; d_call: TRBD2; j_call: TRBJ2-7; clone_size: -; cdr3_nt: TGCAGTGCTAGAGCTAGCGGGAGATACGAGCAGTACTTC; cdr3_aa: CSARASGRYEQYF
v_call: TRBV21-1; d_call: -; j_call: TRBJ2-3; clone_size: few; cdr3_nt: TGTGCCAGCAAACGTACTAAACTAGCGGGAGGGAGAGATACGCAGTATTTT; cdr3_aa: CASKRTKLAGGRDTQYF
v_call: TRBV11-1; d_call: TRBD1; j_call: TRBJ1-2; clone_size: -; cdr3_nt: TGTGCCAGCAGCGCAAGAGTGGGACAGTTTTATGGCTACACCTTC; cdr3_aa: CASSARVGQFYGYTF
v_call: TRBV7-2; d_call: TRBD2; j_call: TRBJ2-3; clone_size: -; cdr3_nt: TGTGCCAGCAGCTTAGTTCCGGGAGGGGCCACAGATACGCAGTATTTT; cdr3_aa: CASSLVPGGATDTQYF
v_call: TRBV20-1; d_call: TRBD1; j_call: TRBJ2-5; clone_size: -; cdr3_nt: TGCAGTGCTTGGACAGGGAAAGAGACCCAGTACTTC; cdr3_aa: CSAWTGKETQYF
v_call: TRBV6-6; d_call: -; j_call: TRBJ1-1; clone_size: few; cdr3_nt: TGTGCCAGCAGTTACATGCAGGGGAAGGGCACTGAAGCTTTCTTT; cdr3_aa: CASSYMQGKGTEAFF
v_call: TRBV20-1; d_call: -; j_call: TRBJ1-2; clone_size: -; cdr3_nt: TGCAGTGCTTTTGACAGGAGCTCTAACTATGGCTACACCTTC; cdr3_aa: CSAFDRSSNYGYTF
v_call: TRBV7-2; d_call: -; j_call: TRBJ1-2; clone_size: few; cdr3_nt: TGTGCCAGCAGCAAAGGAGGACAGCGGACGGGCTACACCTTC; cdr3_aa: CASSKGGQRTGYTF
v_call: TRBV20-1; d_call: -; j_call: TRBJ1-5; clone_size: -; cdr3_nt: TGCAGTGCTAGAAGCAGGGCCAATCAGCCCCAGCATTTT; cdr3_aa: CSARSRANQPQHF
v_call: TRBV28; d_call: -; j_call: TRBJ2-1; clone_size: -; cdr3_nt: TGTGCCAGCACCCTTACCCCCGGGGGAGTTTCTCGCAATGAGCAGTTCTTC; cdr3_aa: CASTLTPGGVSRNEQFF
v_call: TRBV7-2; d_call: -; j_call: TRBJ2-3; clone_size: few; cdr3_nt: TGTGCCAGAAGCTCGTACACTAGCACAGATACGCAGTATTTT; cdr3_aa: CARSSYTSTDTQYF
v_call: TRBV12-3/TRBV12-4; d_call: TRBD1; j_call: TRBJ1-2; clone_size: few; cdr3_nt: TGTGCCAGCACTTCGGGGGGAGGGGGCCACTATGGCTACACCTTC; cdr3_aa: CASTSGGGGHYGYTF
v_call: TRBV4-3; d_call: TRBD1; j_call: TRBJ2-1; clone_size: few; cdr3_nt: TGCGCCAGCAGCCAAGAACCACAGGGGTCTGCCTACAATGAGCAGTTCTTC; cdr3_aa: CASSQEPQGSAYNEQFF
v_call: TRBV12-3/TRBV12-4; d_call: -; j_call: TRBJ2-7; clone_size: few; cdr3_nt: TGTGCCAGCAGTTTAGATTTCGGGGGACGCGAGCAGTACTTC; cdr3_aa: CASSLDFGGREQYF